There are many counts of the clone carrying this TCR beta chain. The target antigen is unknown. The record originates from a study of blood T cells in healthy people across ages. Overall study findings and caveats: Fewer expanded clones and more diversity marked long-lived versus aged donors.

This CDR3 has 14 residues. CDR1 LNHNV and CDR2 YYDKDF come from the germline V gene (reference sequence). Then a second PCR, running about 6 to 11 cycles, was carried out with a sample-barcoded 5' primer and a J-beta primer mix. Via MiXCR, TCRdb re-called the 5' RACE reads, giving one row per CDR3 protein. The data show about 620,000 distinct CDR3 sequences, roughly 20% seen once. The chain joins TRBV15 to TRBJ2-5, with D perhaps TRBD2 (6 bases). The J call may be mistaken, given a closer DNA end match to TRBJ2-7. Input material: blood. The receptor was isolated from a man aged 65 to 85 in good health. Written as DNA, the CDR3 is TGTGCCACCAGCAGAGTAATGGGGGGCTACGAGCAGTACTTC. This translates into CATSRVMGGYEQYF.